This T cell receptor (beta chain) was recovered during a study of blood T cell repertoires in COVID-19. Study-wide context: Italy, Spain and the United States were the sources of the convalescent and acute COVID-19 samples. The cDNA or gDNA used as material had been derived from T cells, B-cell-depleted T cells, or PBMCs.

Under the authors' procedure: Amplifying reference gene primers gave estimates of nucleated cell counts. Assay used: immunoSEQ multiplex PCR; TCRdb lists only in-frame clones, some missing. V and J calls and clone size are as listed in that table; D and trimming were resolved from the DNA. The data contain 300,000 to 400,000 clones, around nine tenths of them singletons. The CDR3 extends over 15 amino acids. J was trimmed by 5 bases and V by 1 base; bases with no gene match: 6. The germline V gene encodes CDR1 SGDLS and CDR2 YYNGEE. Sequencing used peripheral blood. The genes are TRBV9 and TRBJ2-5; TRBD2 matches at 9 bases. The source is a man in his fifties or sixties with active or convalescent COVID-19. Here the CDR3 DNA reads TGTGCCAGCAGCGTATATGCGGGAGGGTTGGAGACCCAGTACTTC. Translation gives CASSVYAGGLETQYF.